This T cell receptor beta chain was obtained from a study of T cell responses to AZD1222 COVID-19 vaccine. Measured with immunoSEQ multiplex PCR; TCRdb has only the in-frame clones, and not every one. The sample has approximately 84,000 clones; approximately 83% are singletons. Second-dose timings of about 4 or about 12 weeks were pooled. Sequencing was performed on peripheral blood, taken 28 days after the second AZD1222 dose. The TCR was taken from an adult who received the AZD1222 COVID-19 vaccine.

The DNA of the CDR3 is TGTGCCAGCAGCTTACTAGCGGGGGGCAATGAGCAGTTCTTC. The encoded protein is CASSLLAGGNEQFF. The chain couples TRBV11-2 to TRBJ2-1; 11 bases align to TRBD2. The CDR3 length is 14 residues. The germline CDR1 and CDR2 sequences are SGHAT and FQNNGV. The trim removed 2 bases at V and 6 bases at J, leaving 0 bases unmatched.